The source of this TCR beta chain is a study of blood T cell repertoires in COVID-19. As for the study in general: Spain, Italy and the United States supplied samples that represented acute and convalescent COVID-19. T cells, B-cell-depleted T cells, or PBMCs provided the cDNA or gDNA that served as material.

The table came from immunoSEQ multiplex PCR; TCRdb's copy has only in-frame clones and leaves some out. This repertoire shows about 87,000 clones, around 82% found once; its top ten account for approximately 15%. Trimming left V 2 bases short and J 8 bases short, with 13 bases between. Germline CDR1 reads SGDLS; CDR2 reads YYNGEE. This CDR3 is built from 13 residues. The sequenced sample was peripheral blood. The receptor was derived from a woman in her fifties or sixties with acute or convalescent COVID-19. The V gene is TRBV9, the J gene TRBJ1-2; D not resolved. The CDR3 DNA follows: TGTGCCAGCAGCGTCATGATTACGGGGGGCTACACCTTC. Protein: CASSVMITGGYTF.